Sequencing of this TCR beta chain was carried out in a study of cytomegalovirus exposure and HLA in healthy donors. This PCR relied on a set of 60 Vbeta primers and 13 Jbeta primers. Only in-frame clones appear in the TCRdb table, and some are missing; sequencing was by immunoSEQ multiplex PCR. The table lists about 93,000 clones, about four fifths of them singletons. This clonotype originated in a woman between 40 and 55 years old in good health and CMV-seronegative. Specimen: PBMCs.

Here the CDR3 reads CASSYGLSGNTIYF. CDR3 nucleotide sequence: TGTGCCAGCAGTTACGGGCTTTCAGGAAACACCATATATTTT. The J gene is TRBJ1-3, the V gene TRBV6-5; no firm D call. CDR1 MNHEY and CDR2 SVGAGI come from the germline V gene. The CDR3 has 14 amino acids. Trimming cost V 2 bases and J 4 bases, with 9 bases left between them.